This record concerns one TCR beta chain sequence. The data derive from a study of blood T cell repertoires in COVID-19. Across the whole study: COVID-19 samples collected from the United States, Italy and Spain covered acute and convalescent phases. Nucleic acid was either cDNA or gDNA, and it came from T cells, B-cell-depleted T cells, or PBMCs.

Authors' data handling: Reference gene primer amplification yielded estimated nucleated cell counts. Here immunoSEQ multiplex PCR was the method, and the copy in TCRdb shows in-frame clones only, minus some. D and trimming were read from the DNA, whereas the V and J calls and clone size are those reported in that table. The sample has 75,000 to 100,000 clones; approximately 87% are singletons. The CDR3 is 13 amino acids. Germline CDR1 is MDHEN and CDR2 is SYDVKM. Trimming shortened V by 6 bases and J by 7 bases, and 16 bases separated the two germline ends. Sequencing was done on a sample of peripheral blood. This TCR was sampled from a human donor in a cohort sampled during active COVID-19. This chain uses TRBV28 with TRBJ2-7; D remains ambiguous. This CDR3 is CASSRTFGPEQYF. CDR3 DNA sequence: TGTGCCAGCAGCCGAACCTTTGGGCCGGAGCAGTACTTC.